A selection of T cell receptor beta chains follows, all from one sample in a study of blood T cell repertoires in COVID-19. The data were produced by immunoSEQ multiplex PCR, yet TCRdb's version contains in-frame clones alone and is incomplete. Among 200,000 to 250,000 clones listed, 83% were seen once. The sample comprised PBMCs or T cells enriched from blood (not recorded which). All receptors come from a woman between 45 and 60 years old who had been exposed to COVID-19. Both conserved end residues are part of each CDR3. D genes are given only for firm matches. Rows may omit the clone size; those that give it use once, few, many or a size class.

TRBV19	NA	NA	TRBJ1-5	TGTGCCAGTAGTCGGAACCAGGGGAGCAATCAGCCCCAGCATTTT	CASSRNQGSNQPQHF
TRBV28	NA	TRBD1	TRBJ2-7	TGTGCCAGCACCCCGGGCCTGAGACAGGGTTCAAGGGAGCAGTACTTC	CASTPGLRQGSREQYF
TRBV5-8	NA	TRBD2	TRBJ2-1	TGTGCCAGCAGCTTTGGACTAGATGGTTACAATGAGCAGTTCTTC	CASSFGLDGYNEQFF
TRBV19	NA	NA	TRBJ2-2	TGTGCCAGTAACTCTCCTTACAGGGATCGGAGAACCGGGGAGCTGTTTTTT	CASNSPYRDRRTGELFF
TRBV11-2	NA	TRBD2	TRBJ2-5	TGTGCCAGCAGTCCTCCAGCGAGGCGGGGGTGGGAGACCCAGTACTTC	CASSPPARRGWETQYF
TRBV30	NA	NA	TRBJ2-7	TGTGCCTGGAGTGGGGCATTCGAGCAGTACTTC	CAWSGAFEQYF
TRBV10-3	NA	NA	TRBJ1-2	TGTGCCATCAGTGAGCGTGGGCCGCCGACCTCTATAGGCTACACCTTC	CAISERGPPTSIGYTF
TRBV24-1	NA	TRBD2	TRBJ2-2	TGTGCCACCAGTGATAAAGGGACTAGGGCCGGGGAGCTGTTTTTT	CATSDKGTRAGELFF
TRBV19	NA	NA	TRBJ2-5	TGTGCCAGTAGGCAGGCCGGAGAGACCCAGTACTTC	CASRQAGETQYF
TRBV7-2	few	NA	TRBJ1-2	TGTGCCAGCACCCTGGGGGCGCAGGTACATGGCTACACCTTC	CASTLGAQVHGYTF
TRBV10-1	once	NA	TRBJ1-2	TGCGCCAGCAGTGAGTCGAACAGGAACTATGGCTACACCTTC	CASSESNRNYGYTF
TRBV19	few	TRBD1	TRBJ1-5	TGTGCCAGCAGGACAGGGAGGGCGAGCAATCAGCCCCAGCATTTT	CASRTGRASNQPQHF
TRBV6-8	NA	TRBD2	TRBJ2-1	TGTGCCAGCAGTTACTACACCACCCACTTTATCGGGGGGGTCCCTGAGCAGTTCTTC	CASSYYTTHFIGGVPEQFF
TRBV2	NA	NA	TRBJ1-1	TGTGCCAGCAGGGGGGAGGCGAACACTGAAGCTTTCTTT	CASRGEANTEAFF
TRBV4-2	NA	TRBD1	TRBJ2-7	TGTGCCAGCAGCCCGGACAGGGTCGAGCAGTACTTC	CASSPDRVEQYF
TRBV27	NA	NA	TRBJ1-1	TGTGCCAGCAGTTCGAGGGACTTCACTGAAGCTTTCTTT	CASSSRDFTEAFF
TRBV7-8	NA	NA	TRBJ1-2	TGTGCCAGCAGTTTCAAAGCAGGGATTAACTATGGCTACACCTTC	CASSFKAGINYGYTF
TRBV19	many	NA	TRBJ1-1	TGTGCCAGTAGTATCCCCAATAGAGCGGGGGCCACTGAAGCTTTCTTT	CASSIPNRAGATEAFF
TRBV28	NA	NA	TRBJ2-1	TGTGCCAGCAGTCCCTCGTTCTTAAGAGGGCAGTTCTTC	CASSPSFLRGQFF
TRBV9	few	NA	TRBJ2-5	TGTGCCAGCAGCGTCGGTAGATACCAAGAGACCCAGTACTTC	CASSVGRYQETQYF
TRBV9	once	TRBD1	TRBJ1-1	TGTGCCAGCAGTTCAGGGGGCGCGCCTGAAGCTTTCTTT	CASSSGGAPEAFF
TRBV28	few	NA	TRBJ1-4	TGTGCCAGCAGGCACCCTCGAACACGCCCTAATGAAAAACTGTTTTTT	CASRHPRTRPNEKLFF
TRBV13	NA	NA	TRBJ1-1	TGTGCCAGCAGCTTAGGTCCCGCCCAGGGAAAATGGACAATGAACACTGAAGCTTTCTTT	CASSLGPAQGKWTMNTEAFF
TRBV28	NA	NA	TRBJ1-2	TGTGCCAGCAGTCTCGGGATCCTAACGGGCGGTGGCTACACCTTC	CASSLGILTGGGYTF
TRBV6-5	NA	TRBD1	TRBJ2-3	TGTGCCAGCAGCACAGGGGGCACAGATACGCAGTATTTT	CASSTGGTDTQYF
TRBV19	NA	TRBD2	TRBJ2-3	TGTGCCAGTACCGTCTCCCCGAGACTAGCGGGGGGGAGAGATACGCAGTATTTT	CASTVSPRLAGGRDTQYF
TRBV2	NA	TRBD1	TRBJ1-1	TGTGCCAGCAGGGGGTTTTTGACAGGGAAAGCTTTCTTT	CASRGFLTGKAFF
TRBV19	few	NA	TRBJ1-6	TGTGCCAGTAGTATGCCCGGAGCCTATAATTCACCCCTCCACTTT	CASSMPGAYNSPLHF
TRBV7-8	NA	TRBD1	TRBJ1-2	TGTGCCAGCAGCTTACGGCAGGGGGCGAACTATGGCTACACCTTC	CASSLRQGANYGYTF
TRBV2	NA	NA	TRBJ2-1	TGTGCCAGCATCGAGGGGGATAGCTCCTACAATGAGCAGTTCTTC	CASIEGDSSYNEQFF
TRBV29-1	NA	NA	TRBJ1-1	TGCAGCGTACGCAGGGTGTCGGACACTGAAGCTTTCTTT	CSVRRVSDTEAFF
TRBV7-6	NA	NA	TRBJ1-1	TGTGCCAGCAGCACAAACCCGGGACACAACACTGAAGCTTTCTTT	CASSTNPGHNTEAFF
TRBV7-9	NA	NA	TRBJ2-7	TGTGCCAGCAGCTCCCCCCCGGTCTACGAGCAGTACTTC	CASSSPPVYEQYF
TRBV2	few	NA	TRBJ2-7	TGTGCCAGCAGAGTTGGCAGGGTGGCCTACGAGCAGTACTTC	CASRVGRVAYEQYF